The 27 T cell receptor beta chains in this list originate from one sample, sequenced in a study of regulatory T cells in long-lasting Graves disease. Time point here: newly diagnosed GD, antithyroid drugs for less than 3 months. Generation of the TCR library employed RNA extracted from PBMCs. Libraries of TCR beta came from iRepertoire HTBI primers plus Arm-PCR of CDR3 regions. MiXCR, run by TCRdb on the multiplex PCR reads, gives a single entry per CDR3 protein. This table holds around 320,000 distinct CDR3 sequences, 16% found once. The data were also submitted as part of a second study, on T cells in Graves' hyperthyroidism and ophthalmopathy.

The specimen comprised peripheral blood mononuclear cells (PBMCs), sampled at new diagnosis, from a patient treated with antithyroid drugs. The receptors stem from a middle-aged man with Graves disease.

This clonotype was counted ten times or more. The chain has TRBV5-1 and TRBJ2-1; D is perhaps TRBD1 (6 bases). V was cut by 1 base and J by 2 bases, with 16 bases left in between. From germline, CDR1 is SGHRS and CDR2 YFSETQ. The CDR3 sequence is 17 residues long. The CDR3 bases are TGCGCCAGCAGCTTGTTGTCGGGACACGAGACCTACAATGAGCAGTTCTTC. This sequence encodes CASSLLSGHETYNEQFF.

This clonotype was seen repeatedly, ten times or more. The CDR3: CASTAGLGQPQHF. The CDR3 DNA sequence: TGTGCCAGCACTGCGGGGCTAGGTCAGCCCCAGCATTTT. This chain uses TRBV2 with TRBJ1-5, with D maybe TRBD1 (5 bases). Germline values: CDR1 SNHLY, CDR2 FYNNEI. Trimming shortened V by 7 bases and J by 6 bases, and 13 bases separated the two germline ends. The CDR3 sequence is 13 residues long.

This sequence joins TRBV5-1 and TRBJ2-1; D remains ambiguous. Trimming removed 2 bases from V and 5 bases from J, with 11 bases in between. This CDR3 region has 14 residues. Germline V CDR1 and CDR2: SGHRS, YFSETQ. DNA of the CDR3: TGCGCCAGCAGCTTACAAGGGTCCGACAATGAGCAGTTCTTC. It translates to CASSLQGSDNEQFF. The full variable domain, completed using reference TRBV5-1 and TRBJ2-1, is KAGVTQTPRYLIKTRGQQVTLSCSPISGHRSVSWYQQTPGQGLQFLFEYFSETQRNKGNFPGRFSGRQFSNSRSEMNVSTLELGDSALYLCASSLQGSDNEQFFGPGTRLTVL.

This rearrangement joins TRBV10-2 to TRBJ2-6; 9 nucleotides line up with TRBD1. The CDR3 covers 18 residues. With V trimmed by 4 bases and J by 2 bases, 9 bases remained unmatched. The germline V gene has CDR1 WSHSY and CDR2 SAAADI. Here the CDR3 reads CASSVMGQGSPGANVLTF. The CDR3 DNA follows: TGCGCCAGCAGTGTAATGGGACAGGGAAGTCCTGGGGCCAACGTCCTGACTTTC.

This clonotype was found many times. The chain employs TRBV30 and TRBJ1-3; D unresolved. The CDR3 length is 15 residues. V dropped 3 bases and J dropped 0 bases, with 12 bases sitting between them. Germline V CDR1 and CDR2: GTSNPN, SVGIG (reference sequence). Here the CDR3 DNA reads TGTGCCTGGAGCTTTCCGTTGAGCTCTGGAAACACCATATATTTT. Translated: CAWSFPLSSGNTIYF. Variable domain in full (rest from reference TRBV30 and TRBJ1-3): SQTIHQWPATLVQPVGSPLSLECTVEGTSNPNLYWYRQAAGRGLQLLFYSVGIGQISSEVPQNLSASRPQDRQFILSSKKLLLSDSGFYLCAWSFPLSSGNTIYFGEGSWLTVV.

Ten or more counts support this clonotype. The CDR3 sequence: CAWSAGTSAEQYF. The CDR3 DNA follows: TGTGCCTGGAGTGCCGGGACTAGCGCCGAGCAGTACTTC. The gene calls are TRBV30 and TRBJ2-7, with 10 bases aligning to TRBD2. This CDR3 is 13 amino acids long. Trimming took 1 base from V and 6 from J; bases not matched to a gene: 3. Looked up from germline, CDR1 is GTSNPN and CDR2 is SVGIG (reference sequence).

For this clonotype: An end of the junction does not agree with germline; a read error may underlie this. The chain carries TRBV7-7 and TRBJ2-2, with 7 bases aligning to TRBD2. This CDR3 has 17 amino acids. CDR1 is SSHAT, CDR2 FNYEAQ, per germline (reference sequence). The CDR3 spells CASSLRLQGGMPGELFF. CDR3 bases: TGTGCTAGCAGCTTACGCCTCCAGGGAGGGATGCCCGGGGAGCTGTTTTTT.

Many counts were recorded for this clonotype. The chain links TRBV18 to TRBJ1-1; maybe TRBD1 (6 bases). The CDR3 consists of 12 residues. The V end was cut by 2 bases, the J end by 11 bases, with 12 bases between. CDR1 and CDR2 (germline): KGHSH, LQKENI. The DNA for the CDR3 is TGTGCCAGCTCACCAGGAGGGGGTGACGCTTTCTTT. Translating gives CASSPGGGDAFF.

The chain employs TRBV14 and TRBJ2-7; D possibly corresponds to TRBD2 (5 bases). V lost 0 bases, J lost 7 bases, and 10 bases lay in between. This CDR3 contains 13 residues. CDR1 is SGHDN, CDR2 FVKESK, per germline. In DNA, the CDR3 is TGTGCCAGCAGCCAAGAATTTAGAGGGGAGCAGTACTTC. It is translated as CASSQEFRGEQYF.

This clonotype was observed at least ten times. This chain uses TRBV7-9 with TRBJ2-3, with 7 nucleotides matching TRBD1. V lost 0 bases to trimming and J lost 11 bases; unmatched junction nucleotides: 8. Germline V CDR1 and CDR2: SEHNR, FQNEAQ (reference sequence). This CDR3 is built from 14 residues. The CDR3 here is CASSLATDRPGQYF. The CDR3 region has the DNA TGTGCCAGCAGCTTAGCGACGGACAGGCCAGGGCAGTATTTT.

This clonotype was seen ten or more times. CDR3 coding DNA: TGTGCCAGCAGATACAGGGGGCGCGGCACCGGGGAGCTGTTTTTT. Protein sequence: CASRYRGRGTGELFF. The gene calls are TRBV7-2 and TRBJ2-2; TRBD1 aligns across 9 bases. The germline CDR1 and CDR2 sequences are SGHTA and FQGNSA. V was clipped by 6 bases and J by 4 bases; unmatched bases: 6. This CDR3 region has 15 residues.

J is TRBJ2-5 and V is TRBV5-1; weak D call: TRBD2 (5 bases). Germline CDR1 SGHRS, CDR2 YFSETQ. The CDR3 loop spans 15 amino acids. The V gene lost 0 bases and the J gene lost 2 bases, with 11 bases spanning the gap. CDR3: CASSLDGVGQETQYF. CDR3 DNA sequence: TGCGCCAGCAGCTTGGACGGGGTGGGGCAAGAGACCCAGTACTTC. The full variable domain, its missing parts supplied by reference TRBV5-1 and TRBJ2-5, is KAGVTQTPRYLIKTRGQQVTLSCSPISGHRSVSWYQQTPGQGLQFLFEYFSETQRNKGNFPGRFSGRQFSNSRSEMNVSTLELGDSALYLCASSLDGVGQETQYFGPGTRLLVL.

The table lists this clonotype with many counts. The chain is built from TRBV7-9 and TRBJ2-7; D perhaps matches TRBD2 (7 bases). Trimming cost V 5 bases and J 4 bases, with 18 bases left between them. Per the germline V gene, CDR1 is SEHNR and CDR2 is FQNEAQ (reference sequence). The CDR3 extends over 15 amino acids. CDR3 in DNA: TGTGCCAGCAGCCGGGAGGCAGGGGTAATTTACGAGCAGTACTTC. Its translation is CASSREAGVIYEQYF.

This clonotype has ten or more counts. This chain uses TRBV7-3 with TRBJ2-1; TRBD2 aligns across 13 bases. This CDR3 region has 17 residues. V was pared by 2 bases and J by 7 bases, with 8 bases of the junction left unmatched. CDR1 is SGHTA, CDR2 FQGTGA, per germline. The CDR3 DNA follows: TGTGCCAGCAGCTTATCCGGGACTAGCGGGGCGGGGAATGAGCAGTTCTTC. Translation: CASSLSGTSGAGNEQFF.

V and J are TRBV12-3 or TRBV12-4 and TRBJ1-3; a possible D gene is TRBD1 (5 bases). The CDR3 runs 14 residues. The V end was cut by 3 bases, the J end by 2 bases, with 8 bases between. The CDR3 sequence is CASSFQGPGNTIYF. CDR3 coding DNA: TGTGCCAGCAGTTTTCAGGGACCTGGAAACACCATATATTTT.

This clonotype was counted at least ten times. Written as DNA, the CDR3 is TGTGCCACCCCGAAGCTGGGGGGCTGGAACACTGAAGCTTTCTTT. Its translation is CATPKLGGWNTEAFF. J is TRBJ1-1 and V is TRBV2, with D perhaps TRBD1 (6 bases). Germline CDR1 SNHLY, CDR2 FYNNEI. V lost 10 bases and J lost 1, with 19 bases in between. This CDR3 has 15 amino acids.

The rearrangement uses TRBV28 and TRBJ2-2, with a possible D match to TRBD1 (7 bases). V gave up 9 bases and J gave up 0 bases, with 11 bases separating them. Germline V CDR1 and CDR2: MDHEN, SYDVKM. The CDR3 extends over 14 amino acids. CDR3 protein: CASGGGPNTGELFF. The CDR3, as DNA: TGTGCCAGTGGAGGGGGCCCGAACACCGGGGAGCTGTTTTTT.

In its sample, this clonotype was seen a few times. The chain employs TRBV29-1 and TRBJ1-3; D gene uncertain. There are 13 residues in the CDR3. The V gene lost 4 bases and the J gene lost 4 bases, with 11 bases spanning the gap. Germline CDR1 and CDR2: SQVTM and ANQGSEA. CDR3 coding DNA: TGCAGCGTTGCAACAGCTTACGGAAACACCATATATTTT. Residues: CSVATAYGNTIYF.

Only a few counts were recorded for this clonotype. This sequence is one base from a far larger clone and is likely a read error. The V call is TRBV5-1, the J call TRBJ2-1, with D possibly TRBD1 on 6 matching bases. The closer fit of TRBJ2-4 to the DNA end suggests the J call may be wrong. The CDR3 consists of 18 residues. Germline CDR1 is SGHRS and CDR2 is YFSETQ. CDR3 sequence: CASSSPRGRDNLKNIQYF. DNA of the CDR3: TGCGCCAGCAGCTCCCCCAGGGGCAGGGACAACCTTAAAAACATTCAGTACTTC.

The rearrangement uses TRBV3-1 and TRBJ2-2; 8 positions match TRBD1. Germline V CDR1 and CDR2: LGHDT, YNNKEL (reference sequence). Trimming took 3 bases from V and 7 from J; bases not matched to a gene: 10. The CDR3 loop spans 16 amino acids. CDR3 in DNA: TGTGCCAGCAGCCACTACGACAGGGGACAAGACGGGGAGCTGTTTTTT. This sequence encodes CASSHYDRGQDGELFF.

The table lists this clonotype with many counts. One end of the junction fails to match germline, which may point to a read error. The chain links TRBV7-9 to TRBJ2-7; 13 nucleotides agree with TRBD2. Germline V gives CDR1 SEHNR, CDR2 FQNEAQ (reference sequence). This CDR3 contains 16 residues. CDR3 in amino acids: CASSRAGTSGAYEQYF. CDR3 nucleotides: TGTGCCAGCAGCAGGGCCGGGACTAGCGGGGCCTATGAGCAGTACTTC. Combining the CDR3 with reference TRBV7-9 and TRBJ2-7 gives the whole variable domain DTGVSQNPRHKITKRGQNVTFRCDPISEHNRLYWYRQTLGQGPEFLTYFQNEAQLEKSRLLSDRFSAERPKGSFSTLEIQRTEQGDSAMYLCASSRAGTSGAYEQYFGPGTRLTVT.

The chain employs TRBV7-8 and TRBJ2-5, with 9 positions matching TRBD2. Germline CDR1 reads SGHVS; CDR2 reads FQNEAQ. Trimming at V came to 3 bases and at J to 2 bases, leaving 10 bases not matched to a gene. The CDR3 is 17 residues long. CDR3 residues: CASSFGTSLWLQETQYF. The CDR3 bases are TGTGCCAGCAGCTTTGGGACTAGCCTATGGTTACAAGAGACCCAGTACTTC.

This clonotype was seen many times. The chain joins TRBV7-3 to TRBJ1-6; D gene unclear. The V gene's germline CDR1 is SGHTA and CDR2 FQGTGA. The CDR3 consists of 13 residues. Trimming took off 5 bases at V and 10 bases at J, with 12 bases between the two ends. This CDR3 reads CASSQQQRSPLHF. In DNA, the CDR3 is TGTGCCAGCAGCCAGCAGCAACGGTCACCCCTCCACTTT.

This clonotype was observed at least ten times. This chain connects TRBV12-3 or TRBV12-4 to TRBJ2-5; tentatively, D is TRBD2 (6 bases). Trimming removed 5 bases from V and 2 bases from J, with 15 bases in between. The CDR3 is 15 residues long. CDR3 in amino acids: CASSDPRDFQETQYF. Here the CDR3 DNA reads TGTGCCAGCAGTGACCCCCGGGACTTTCAAGAGACCCAGTACTTC.

CDR3 sequence (DNA): TGTGCCTGGTCAGTAGGGTTAAACTATGGCTACACCTTC. Translating gives CAWSVGLNYGYTF. V gene TRBV30 combines with J gene TRBJ1-2; D is uncertain. CDR1 GTSNPN and CDR2 SVGIG come from the germline V gene (reference sequence). The CDR3 runs to 13 residues. V lost 5 bases to trimming and J lost 2 bases, with 12 bases between them.

This chain's CDR3 is CASSGSTNEKLFF. The CDR3 DNA reads TGTGCCAGCTCTGGTTCGACTAATGAAAAACTGTTTTTT. The chain combines TRBV5-5 with TRBJ1-4; no reliable D call. The V gene lost 7 bases and the J gene lost 2 bases, with 9 bases spanning the gap. The CDR3 spans 13 residues. Per the germline V gene, CDR1 is SGHKS and CDR2 is YYEKEE (reference sequence).

In its sample, this clonotype was seen many times. The chain recombines TRBV3-1 with TRBJ1-2, with 7 bases identical to TRBD1. V dropped 1 base and J dropped 4; count of bases not matched to a gene: 12. The CDR3 loop spans 17 amino acids. From germline, CDR1 is LGHDT and CDR2 YNNKEL (reference sequence). CDR3 sequence: CASSQGYRGRRGYGYTF. The CDR3 DNA is TGTGCCAGCAGCCAAGGATACAGGGGCCGCCGAGGCTATGGCTACACCTTC.